The present entry profiles one TCR beta chain with its context. Only a few counts were recorded for this clonotype. Its antigen remains unidentified. No base qualities exist here, and no much larger clone lies one base off it. Library preparation employed multiplex PCR. TCRdb lists the instrument as Illumina HiSeq 4000. iRepertoire HTBI primers and Arm-PCR amplification of CDR3 regions were used to construct TCR beta libraries. Gel purification was performed on PCR products prior to sequencing. The study's processing was this. Gene usage analysis of CDR3 amino acid clonotypes used the 60 to 75 TRBV and 11 to 15 TRBJ segments found across samples. Filtered high-quality paired reads were merged into contigs using COPE and FqMerger. BLAST was used to align contigs to IMGT TRBV, TRBD and TRBJ reference genes, and CDR3 was defined according to IMGT. Clonotypes above 0.1% frequency were classified as highly expanded clones. Repertoire diversity was measured by Shannon entropy, and V-J evenness by the Gini coefficient. Clonotypes shared by more than one individual were considered public. The raw public data were reprocessed by TCRdb itself: fastp quality trimming at Q25, MiXCR clonotype calling, in-frame beta chains only. Every CDR3 protein is listed once, alongside the most common genes and DNA of its rows. TCRdb's processing, not the authors' own work, is the source of the V and J calls. Within this sample are under 300,000 distinct CDR3 sequences, with 20% of them counted one time only. The ten largest account for 11% to 15% of the sample.

Relative to germline, V is missing 6 bases and J is missing 2 bases, with 14 bases of the junction outside any gene match. Reading the germline V gene gives CDR1 WSHSY and CDR2 SAAADI. The CDR3 runs 18 residues from the cysteine to the phenylalanine. Only the CDR3 part of the read is kept: 54 bases, read in frame from the first base. This record comes from a study of regulatory T cells in long-lasting Graves disease listed by TCRdb under 2021. Regarding the research as a whole: Newly diagnosed Graves' disease patients had taken antithyroid drugs for less than 3 months. This study used TCR sequencing and RNA sequencing of peripheral blood to compare persistent Graves' disease patients against newly diagnosed Graves' disease patients. The study was registered as a clinical trial and conducted in China. A total of roughly 33 samples were covered by TCR sequencing, comprising around 13 persistent and 20 or so newly diagnosed Graves' disease patients.

The sample's time point label is to be understood as: newly diagnosed GD, antithyroid drugs for less than 3 months. For both TCR sequencing and RNA sequencing, RNA was extracted from PBMCs using TRIzol. The diagnosis of Graves' disease followed American Thyroid Association guidelines. Recruitment of patients was carried out at an endocrinology department in Xi'an, China. From each patient, approximately 10 milliliters of peripheral blood was collected into an EDTA anticoagulant tube. Ficoll Paque Plus density gradient separation was used to isolate PBMCs, and no further T cell sorting was done. An Agilent 2100 Bioanalyzer and agarose gel were used to assess RNA quality, and a NanoDrop 2000 was used to measure RNA concentration. Summary of the overall study and its limitations: The authors acknowledged the small sample size as a limitation that may reduce accuracy. Persistent Graves' disease patients showed lower TCR Shannon entropy and fewer highly expanded clones than newly diagnosed patients, suggesting clonal expansion. A larger number of public clonotypes was shared among persistent patients (approximately 3,000) than among newly diagnosed patients (approximately 1,000). Only peripheral blood was studied, because thyroid tissue, the primary lesion, was inaccessible. Persistent disease showed preferential use of TRBV28, TRBJ1-2 and TRBJ2-5, whereas newly diagnosed disease favored TRBV20-1 and TRBJ2-1. Sequencing and analysis were restricted to the TCR beta chain.

The sample consisted of peripheral blood mononuclear cells (PBMCs), taken at new diagnosis, from a patient treated with antithyroid drugs. The clonotype was recovered from a female donor with Graves disease. This sequence uses TRBV10-2 and TRBJ1-5; the central 9 bases match TRBD1. The DNA reads as follows: TGCGCCAGCAGCCGAGGGCCCAGGGGGGACAGGGGCAATCAGCCCCAGCATTTT. It codes for CASSRGPRGDRGNQPQHF.